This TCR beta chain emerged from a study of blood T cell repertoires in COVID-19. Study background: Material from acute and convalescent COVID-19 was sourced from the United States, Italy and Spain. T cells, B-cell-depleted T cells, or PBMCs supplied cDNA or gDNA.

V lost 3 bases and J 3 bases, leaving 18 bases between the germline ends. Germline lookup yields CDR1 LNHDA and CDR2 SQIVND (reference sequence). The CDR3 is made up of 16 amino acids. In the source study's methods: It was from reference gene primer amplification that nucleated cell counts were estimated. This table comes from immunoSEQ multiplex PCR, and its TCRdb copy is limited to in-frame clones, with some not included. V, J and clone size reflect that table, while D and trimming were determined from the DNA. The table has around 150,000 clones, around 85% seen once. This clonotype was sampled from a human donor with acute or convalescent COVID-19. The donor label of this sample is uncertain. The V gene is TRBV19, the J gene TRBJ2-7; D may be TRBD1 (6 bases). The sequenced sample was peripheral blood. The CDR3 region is CASSILPGTKSYEQYF. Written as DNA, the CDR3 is TGTGCCAGTAGTATCCTCCCCGGGACAAAGAGCTACGAGCAGTACTTC.